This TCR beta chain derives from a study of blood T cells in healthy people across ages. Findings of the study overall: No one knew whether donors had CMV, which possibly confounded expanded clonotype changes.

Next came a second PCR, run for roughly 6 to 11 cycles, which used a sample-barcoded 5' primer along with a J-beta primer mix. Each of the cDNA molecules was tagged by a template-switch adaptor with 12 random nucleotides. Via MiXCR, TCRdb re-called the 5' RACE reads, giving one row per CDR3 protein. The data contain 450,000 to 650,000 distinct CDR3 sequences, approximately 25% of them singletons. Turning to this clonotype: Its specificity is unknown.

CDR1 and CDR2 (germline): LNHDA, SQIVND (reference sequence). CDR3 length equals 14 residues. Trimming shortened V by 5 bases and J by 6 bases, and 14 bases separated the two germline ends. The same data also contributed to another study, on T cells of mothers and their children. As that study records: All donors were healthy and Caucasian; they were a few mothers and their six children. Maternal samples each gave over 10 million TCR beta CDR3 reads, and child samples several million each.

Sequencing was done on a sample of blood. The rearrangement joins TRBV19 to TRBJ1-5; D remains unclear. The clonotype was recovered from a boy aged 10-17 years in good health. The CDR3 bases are TGTGCCAGTAGTGCCGCGAACAATGGTCAGCCCCAGCATTTT. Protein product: CASSAANNGQPQHF.